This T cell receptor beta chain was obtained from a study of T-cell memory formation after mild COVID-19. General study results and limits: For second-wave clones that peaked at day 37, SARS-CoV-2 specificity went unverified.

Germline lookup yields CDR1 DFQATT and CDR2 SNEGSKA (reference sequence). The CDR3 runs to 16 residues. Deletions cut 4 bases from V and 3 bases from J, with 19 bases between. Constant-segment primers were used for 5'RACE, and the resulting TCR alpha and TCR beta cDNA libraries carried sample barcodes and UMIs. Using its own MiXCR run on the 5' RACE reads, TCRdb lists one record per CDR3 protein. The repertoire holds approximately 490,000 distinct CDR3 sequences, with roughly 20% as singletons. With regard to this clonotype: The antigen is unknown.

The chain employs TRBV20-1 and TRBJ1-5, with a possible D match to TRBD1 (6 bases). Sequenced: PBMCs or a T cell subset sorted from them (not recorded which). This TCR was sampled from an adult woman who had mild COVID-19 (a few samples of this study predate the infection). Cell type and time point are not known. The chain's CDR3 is CSATQYGQTLNQPQHF. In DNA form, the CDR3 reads TGCAGTGCTACCCAGTACGGACAGACTCTCAATCAGCCCCAGCATTTT.